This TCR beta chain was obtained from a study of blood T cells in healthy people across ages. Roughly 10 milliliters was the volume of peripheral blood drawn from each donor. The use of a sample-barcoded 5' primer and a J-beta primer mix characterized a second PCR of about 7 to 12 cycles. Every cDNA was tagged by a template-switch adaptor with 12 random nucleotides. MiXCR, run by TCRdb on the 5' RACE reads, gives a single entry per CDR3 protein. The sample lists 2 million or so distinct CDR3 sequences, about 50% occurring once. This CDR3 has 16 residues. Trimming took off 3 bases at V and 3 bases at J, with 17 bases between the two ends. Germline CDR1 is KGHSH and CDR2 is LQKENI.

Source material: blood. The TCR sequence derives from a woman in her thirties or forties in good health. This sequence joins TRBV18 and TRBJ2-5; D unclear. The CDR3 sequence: CASSPQRSAMEETQYF. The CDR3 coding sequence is TGTGCCAGCTCACCCCAACGGAGCGCCATGGAAGAGACCCAGTACTTC.